The rows below give T cell receptor beta chains drawn from one sample of a study of graft-versus-host responses after intestinal transplantation. These TCRs' antigens remain unknown. This table comes from immunoSEQ multiplex PCR, and its TCRdb copy is limited to in-frame clones, with some not included. The sample lists 73,000 or so clones; 90% were seen once. This material consisted of unstimulated CD8+ T cells sorted from spleen or lymph node cells, taken before transplant. The receptors were gathered from a human donor who was the organ donor for an intestinal transplant. Both conserved end residues are part of each CDR3. A D gene is named only where the DNA matches it firmly. Only part of the rows carry a size: once, few, many, or a class if the clone is expanded.

cdr3_nt,cdr3_aa,d_call,clone_size,v_call,j_call
TGTGCCAGCAGTGATGCCGGGACAGGGCATGGCACTGAAGCTTTCTTT,CASSDAGTGHGTEAFF,TRBD1,NA,TRBV6-1,TRBJ1-1
TGTGCCAGCACAGGGACAGGGTCAGAAGTCACTGAAGCTTTCTTT,CASTGTGSEVTEAFF,TRBD1,NA,TRBV2,TRBJ1-1
TGTGCCAGCAGCCCAACACGGACAGGGGGCACAGATACGCAGTATTTT,CASSPTRTGGTDTQYF,TRBD1,NA,TRBV7-8,TRBJ2-3
TGTGCCAGCAGCTTTCTAGCGGAGGAGTCGGCCGGGGAGCTGTTTTTT,CASSFLAEESAGELFF,TRBD2,few,TRBV5-6,TRBJ2-2
TGTGCCAGCAGTGCAATGGAAGCGGCCCACAATGAGCAGTTCTTC,CASSAMEAAHNEQFF,NA,NA,TRBV2,TRBJ2-1
TGTGCCAGCAGTCCCTTGATACAAGCGGTCACAGATACGCAGTATTTT,CASSPLIQAVTDTQYF,NA,NA,TRBV28,TRBJ2-3
TGCGCCAGCAGCCTGAGACAGGGGGCGAGCACAGATACGCAGTATTTT,CASSLRQGASTDTQYF,TRBD1,NA,TRBV4-1,TRBJ2-3
TGTGCCAGAAGCTTGGCCGGGACTAGCGGGGGGGCCAATCTGTTAGATACGCAGTATTTT,CARSLAGTSGGANLLDTQYF,TRBD2,NA,TRBV5-3,TRBJ2-3
TGTGCCAGCAGCCTAGTACCGACAGGCTTCGGTGAAAAACTGTTTTTT,CASSLVPTGFGEKLFF,NA,once,TRBV7-6,TRBJ1-4
TGTGCCAGCAGCCCCCGGAGGGACACTGAAGCTTTCTTT,CASSPRRDTEAFF,NA,NA,TRBV7-2,TRBJ1-1
TGTGCCAGCAGCTTAGATTACGGGAGTCCCCACAATGAGCAGTTCTTC,CASSLDYGSPHNEQFF,NA,NA,TRBV11-2,TRBJ2-1
TGTGCCAGCAGCTTAAGGGAGCAAGAGACCCAGTACTTC,CASSLREQETQYF,NA,NA,TRBV7-9,TRBJ2-5
TGTGCCATCAGGGCTTTGAACACCGGGGAGCTGTTTTTT,CAIRALNTGELFF,NA,NA,TRBV10-3,TRBJ2-2
TGTGCCAGCACCCCGGGGGGGCCCCCAGATACGCAGTATTTT,CASTPGGPPDTQYF,TRBD2,NA,TRBV5-4,TRBJ2-3
TGTGCCAGCAGCGGCCTAGAGACCCTGACCCAGTACTTC,CASSGLETLTQYF,NA,NA,TRBV11-2,TRBJ2-5